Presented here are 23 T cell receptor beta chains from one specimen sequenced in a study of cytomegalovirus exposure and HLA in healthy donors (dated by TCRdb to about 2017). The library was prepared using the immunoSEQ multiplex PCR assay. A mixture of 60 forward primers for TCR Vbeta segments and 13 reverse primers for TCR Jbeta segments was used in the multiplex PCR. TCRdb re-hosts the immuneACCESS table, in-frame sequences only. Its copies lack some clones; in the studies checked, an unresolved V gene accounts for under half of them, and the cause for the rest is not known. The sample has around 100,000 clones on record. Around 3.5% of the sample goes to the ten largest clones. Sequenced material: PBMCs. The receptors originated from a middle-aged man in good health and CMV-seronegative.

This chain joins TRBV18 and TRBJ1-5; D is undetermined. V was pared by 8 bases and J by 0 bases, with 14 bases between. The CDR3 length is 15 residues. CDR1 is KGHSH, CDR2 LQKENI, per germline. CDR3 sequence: CASTNTPDSNQPQHF. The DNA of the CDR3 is TGTGCCAGCACGAACACACCAGATAGCAATCAGCCCCAGCATTTT.

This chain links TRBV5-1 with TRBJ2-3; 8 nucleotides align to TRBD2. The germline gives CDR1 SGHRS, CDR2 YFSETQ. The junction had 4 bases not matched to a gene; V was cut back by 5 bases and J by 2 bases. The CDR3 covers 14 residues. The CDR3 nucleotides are TGCGCCAGCAGTGGCGGGAGGACCACAGATACGCAGTATTTT. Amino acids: CASSGGRTTDTQYF.

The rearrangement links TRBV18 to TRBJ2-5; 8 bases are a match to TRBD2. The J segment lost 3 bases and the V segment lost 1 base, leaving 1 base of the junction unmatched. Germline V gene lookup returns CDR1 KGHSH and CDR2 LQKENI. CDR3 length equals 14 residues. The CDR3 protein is CASSPQLAEETQYF. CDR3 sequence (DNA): TGTGCCAGCTCACCACAACTAGCGGAAGAGACCCAGTACTTC.

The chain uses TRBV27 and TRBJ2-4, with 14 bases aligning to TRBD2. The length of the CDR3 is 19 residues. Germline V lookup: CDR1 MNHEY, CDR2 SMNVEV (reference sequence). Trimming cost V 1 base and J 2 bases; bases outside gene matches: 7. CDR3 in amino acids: CASSLYPGLAGAPKNIQYF. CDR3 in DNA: TGTGCCAGCAGTTTATACCCGGGACTAGCGGGAGCCCCCAAAAACATTCAGTACTTC.

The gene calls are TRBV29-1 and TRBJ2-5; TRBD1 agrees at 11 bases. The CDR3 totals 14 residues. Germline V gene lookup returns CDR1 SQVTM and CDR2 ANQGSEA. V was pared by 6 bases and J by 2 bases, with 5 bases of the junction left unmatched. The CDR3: CSVGGTGGQETQYF. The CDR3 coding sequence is TGCAGCGTGGGTGGGACAGGGGGTCAAGAGACCCAGTACTTC.

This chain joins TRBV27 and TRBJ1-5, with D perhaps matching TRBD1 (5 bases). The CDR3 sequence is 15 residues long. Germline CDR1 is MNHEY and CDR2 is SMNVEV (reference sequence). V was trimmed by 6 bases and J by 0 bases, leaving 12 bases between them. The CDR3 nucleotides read TGTGCCAGCAGACAGACAGTTAATAGCAATCAGCCCCAGCATTTT. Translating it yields CASRQTVNSNQPQHF.

The CDR3 sequence: CASSLGQGKLETQYF. The CDR3 coding sequence is TGCGCCAGCAGCTTGGGACAGGGTAAATTAGAGACCCAGTACTTC. The gene calls are TRBV5-1 and TRBJ2-5, with TRBD1 identical over 7 bases. Germline V gives CDR1 SGHRS, CDR2 YFSETQ. This CDR3 is built from 15 residues. V was clipped by 0 bases and J by 4 bases; unmatched bases: 6.

Written as DNA, the CDR3 is TGCGCCAGCAGTGAACGACAGGGGGCGGCTGAAAAACTGTTTTTT. This gives the protein CASSERQGAAEKLFF. The chain recombines TRBV10-2 with TRBJ1-4, with 10 positions matching TRBD1. V trimming: 3 bases; J trimming: 7 bases; junction bases outside the gene matches: 5. Germline CDR1 and CDR2: WSHSY and SAAADI. The CDR3 contains 15 residues.

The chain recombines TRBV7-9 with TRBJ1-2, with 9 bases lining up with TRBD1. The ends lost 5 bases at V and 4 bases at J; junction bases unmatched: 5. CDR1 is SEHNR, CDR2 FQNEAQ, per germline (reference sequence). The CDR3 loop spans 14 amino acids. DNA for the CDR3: TGTGCCAGCAGCCGTGGGACAGGGCCCTATGGCTACACCTTC. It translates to CASSRGTGPYGYTF.

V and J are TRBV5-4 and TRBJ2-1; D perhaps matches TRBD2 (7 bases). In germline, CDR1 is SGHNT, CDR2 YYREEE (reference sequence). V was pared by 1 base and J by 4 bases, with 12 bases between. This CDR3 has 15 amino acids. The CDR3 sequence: CASSLMGGRYNEQFF. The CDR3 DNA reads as TGTGCCAGCAGCTTGATGGGGGGGCGATACAATGAGCAGTTCTTC.

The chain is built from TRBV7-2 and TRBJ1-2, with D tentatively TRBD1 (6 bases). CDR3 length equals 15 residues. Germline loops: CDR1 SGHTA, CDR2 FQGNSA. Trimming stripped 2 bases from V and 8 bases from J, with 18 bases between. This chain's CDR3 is CASSLSQGPYRGYTF. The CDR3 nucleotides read TGTGCCAGCAGCTTAAGCCAGGGGCCCTATAGGGGCTACACCTTC.

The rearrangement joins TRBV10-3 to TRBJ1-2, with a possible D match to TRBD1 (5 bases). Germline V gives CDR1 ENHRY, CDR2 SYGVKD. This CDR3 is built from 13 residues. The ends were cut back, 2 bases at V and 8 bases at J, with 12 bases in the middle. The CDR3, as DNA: TGTGCCATCAGTGAGAATGGGGCTAAGGGCTACACCTTC. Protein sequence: CAISENGAKGYTF.

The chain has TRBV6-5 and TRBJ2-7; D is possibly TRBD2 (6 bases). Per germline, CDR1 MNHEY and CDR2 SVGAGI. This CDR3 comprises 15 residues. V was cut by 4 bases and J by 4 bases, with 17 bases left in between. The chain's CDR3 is CASSSLTLGGYEQYF. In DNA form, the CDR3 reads TGTGCCAGCAGTTCCCTTACCCTCGGGGGTTACGAGCAGTACTTC.

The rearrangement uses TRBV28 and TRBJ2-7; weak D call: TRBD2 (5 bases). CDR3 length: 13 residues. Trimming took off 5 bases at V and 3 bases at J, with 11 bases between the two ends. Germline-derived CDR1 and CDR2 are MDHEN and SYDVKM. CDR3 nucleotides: TGTGCCAGCAGTCCCGGGGTGGTCTACGAGCAGTACTTC. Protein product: CASSPGVVYEQYF.

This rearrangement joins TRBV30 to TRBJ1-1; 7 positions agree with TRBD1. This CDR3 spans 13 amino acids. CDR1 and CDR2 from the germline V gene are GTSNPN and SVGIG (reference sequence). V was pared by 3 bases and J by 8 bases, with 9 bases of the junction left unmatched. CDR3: CAWRGTAGHEAFF. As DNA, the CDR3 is TGTGCCTGGAGGGGGACAGCAGGGCACGAAGCTTTCTTT.

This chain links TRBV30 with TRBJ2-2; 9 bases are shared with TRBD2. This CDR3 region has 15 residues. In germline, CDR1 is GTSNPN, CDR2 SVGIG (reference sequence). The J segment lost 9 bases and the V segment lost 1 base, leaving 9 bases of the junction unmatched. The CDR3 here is CAWSGREGLGRELFF. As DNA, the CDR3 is TGTGCCTGGAGTGGGCGGGAGGGCCTTGGGAGGGAGCTGTTTTTT.

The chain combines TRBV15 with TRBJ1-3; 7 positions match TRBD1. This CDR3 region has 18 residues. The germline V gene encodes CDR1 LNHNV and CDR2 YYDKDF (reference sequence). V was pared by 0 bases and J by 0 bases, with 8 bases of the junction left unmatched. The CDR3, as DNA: TGTGCCACCAGCAGAGATGGGATGGACAGGAGCTCTGGAAACACCATATATTTT. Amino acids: CATSRDGMDRSSGNTIYF.

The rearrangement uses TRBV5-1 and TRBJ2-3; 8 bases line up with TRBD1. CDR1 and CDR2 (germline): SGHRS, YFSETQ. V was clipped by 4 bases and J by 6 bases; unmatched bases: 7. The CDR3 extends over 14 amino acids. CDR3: CASSGMTGVDTQYF. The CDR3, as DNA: TGCGCCAGCAGCGGGATGACAGGGGTGGATACGCAGTATTTT.

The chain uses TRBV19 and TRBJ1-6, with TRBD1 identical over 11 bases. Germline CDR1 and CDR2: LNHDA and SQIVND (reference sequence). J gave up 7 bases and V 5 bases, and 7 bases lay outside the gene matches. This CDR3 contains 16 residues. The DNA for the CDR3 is TGTGCCAGTAGTCCGAGGACAGGGGGCTTAAATTCACCCCTCCACTTT. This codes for CASSPRTGGLNSPLHF.

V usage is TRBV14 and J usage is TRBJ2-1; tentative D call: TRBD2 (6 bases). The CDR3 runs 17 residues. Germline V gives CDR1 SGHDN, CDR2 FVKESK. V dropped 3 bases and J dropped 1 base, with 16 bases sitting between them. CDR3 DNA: TGTGCCAGCAGCCACCGAATAGCGGCCAGTTCCTACAATGAGCAGTTCTTC. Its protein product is CASSHRIAASSYNEQFF.

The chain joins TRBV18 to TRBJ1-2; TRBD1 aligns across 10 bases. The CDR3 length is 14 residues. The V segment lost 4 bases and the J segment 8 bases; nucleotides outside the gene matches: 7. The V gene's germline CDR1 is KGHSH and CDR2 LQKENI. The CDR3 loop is CASSRGTGDVGYTF. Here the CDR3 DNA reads TGTGCCAGCTCACGGGGGACAGGGGATGTCGGCTACACCTTC.

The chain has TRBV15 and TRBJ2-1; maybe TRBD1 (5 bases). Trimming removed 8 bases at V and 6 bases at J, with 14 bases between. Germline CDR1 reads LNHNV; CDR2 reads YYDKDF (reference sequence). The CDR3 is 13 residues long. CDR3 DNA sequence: TGTGCCACCCTTCGGAGCACAGGCAATGAGCAGTTCTTC. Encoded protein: CATLRSTGNEQFF.

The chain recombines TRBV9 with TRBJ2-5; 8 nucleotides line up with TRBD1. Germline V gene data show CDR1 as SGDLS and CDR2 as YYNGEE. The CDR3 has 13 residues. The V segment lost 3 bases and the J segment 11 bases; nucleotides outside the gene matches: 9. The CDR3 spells CASSDGQGTGQYF. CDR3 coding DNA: TGTGCCAGCAGCGACGGACAGGGAACCGGGCAGTACTTC.